This T cell receptor (beta chain) came from a study of human T cells and chemical hapten exposure. The wider study: Per-sample TCR yield variation was attributed mainly to small pooled library volume differences.

This clonotype occurred many times. What it binds is not known. Germline V CDR1 and CDR2: ENHRY, SYGVKD. The V gene lost 8 bases and the J gene lost 8 bases, with 13 bases spanning the gap. The CDR3 is 13 amino acids. What the library attached to individual cDNA molecules were unique molecular identifiers. As originally analysed: The median was about 100,000 TCRs per sample, ranging roughly 23,224 to 750,000. TCRdb passed the RACE reads through MiXCR, listing each CDR3 protein once. For this entry, the V and J calls and clone size follow TCRdb and not the study's own pipeline. Of tens of thousands of distinct CDR3 sequences listed, less than 8% are singletons. Time point meaning: healthy volunteer bleed at 2 weeks. Unfractionated whole blood was the source of the extracted total RNA. Study results and limitations: Sensitizing to DPC left TCRs with a frequency above 1 in 1000 unaltered.

Sample: whole blood. The chain is built from TRBV10-3 and TRBJ1-6; D gene ambiguous. The TCR originated in a human donor in good health. Some clones in this sample may be carry-over from other donors' samples. In DNA, the CDR3 is TGTGCCATCCGGGGAACGAGGGATTCACCCCTCCACTTT. Translation gives CAIRGTRDSPLHF.